This passage covers 30 T cell receptor beta chains from one sample sequenced in a study of T-cell reconstitution after alpha-beta-depleted transplantation in children. Preparation of the TCRbeta library was carried out with unique molecular identifiers. TCRdb independently ran MiXCR on the PCR reads; one entry per CDR3 protein. The table records roughly 590,000 distinct CDR3 sequences, 16% of them present only once. The sequencing used PBMCs from the stem cell graft donor, collected from the stem cell graft. These receptors were collected from a human donor who donated a stem cell graft to a child with acute myeloid leukemia.

This clonotype was counted only a few times. V usage is TRBV21-1 and J usage is TRBJ2-1; the D segment call TRBD1 is taken from the table without a DNA check. TRBV21-1 counts as a pseudogene. This CDR3 is 12 amino acids long. CDR3 nucleotides: TGTGCCAGCGTGGACCGGGTCAATGAGCAGTTCTTC. The encoded protein is CASVDRVNEQFF.

This clonotype was recorded many times. The rearrangement links TRBV24-1 to TRBJ2-7; unclear D gene. Trimming removed 4 bases from V and 7 bases from J, with 19 bases in between. Germline values: CDR1 KGHDR, CDR2 SFDVKD. This CDR3 has 15 amino acids. For the CDR3, the DNA is TGTGCCACCAGTGAGTCGGGTAAGCCGGTCGGGGAGCAGTACTTC. It specifies CATSESGKPVGEQYF.

Ten or more counts support this clonotype. The chain combines TRBV20-1 with TRBJ2-3; 12 nucleotides align to TRBD2. Germline V gives CDR1 DFQATT, CDR2 SNEGSKA (reference sequence). V lost 6 bases to trimming and J lost 3 bases; unmatched junction nucleotides: 13. The CDR3 loop spans 17 amino acids. The CDR3 spells CSAHRRLAGGPTDTQYF. The CDR3 DNA reads TGCAGTGCCCACCGGCGGCTAGCGGGGGGGCCAACAGATACGCAGTATTTT.

This clonotype has more than one count but fewer than ten. V gene TRBV15 combines with J gene TRBJ2-3, with D uncertain. The ends were cut back, 0 bases at V and 0 bases at J, with 13 bases in the middle. The CDR3 length is 17 residues. Germline values: CDR1 LNHNV, CDR2 YYDKDF (reference sequence). The CDR3 region is CATSREVVVTSTDTQYF. Here the CDR3 DNA reads TGTGCCACCAGCAGAGAGGTGGTTGTAACTAGCACAGATACGCAGTATTTT.

This clonotype was seen many times. The CDR3 loop reads CASSLGGWGTSQQETQYF. The CDR3 DNA reads as TGTGCCAGCAGCTTAGGAGGGTGGGGGACTAGCCAACAAGAGACCCAGTACTTC. The V and J genes are TRBV11-2 and TRBJ2-5; TRBD2 agrees at 9 bases. The germline gives CDR1 SGHAT, CDR2 FQNNGV. The CDR3 totals 18 residues. After removal of 1 base from V and 2 bases from J, the junction contained 11 bases not matched to a gene.

This chain connects TRBV7-7 to TRBJ2-1; TRBD1 might be the D (6 bases). The CDR3 contains 15 residues. The V end was cut by 2 bases, the J end by 6 bases, with 14 bases between. Looked up from germline, CDR1 is SSHAT and CDR2 is FNYEAQ (reference sequence). The CDR3 sequence is CASSLTERGGNEQFF. CDR3 DNA sequence: TGTGCCAGCAGCTTAACGGAGCGAGGGGGCAATGAGCAGTTCTTC. Variable domain in full (rest from reference TRBV7-7 and TRBJ2-1): GAGVSQSPRYKVTKRGQDVTLRCDPISSHATLYWYQQALGQGPEFLTYFNYEAQPDKSGLPSDRFSAERPEGSISTLTIQRTEQRDSAMYRCASSLTERGGNEQFFGPGTRLTVL.

V and J are TRBV6-5 and TRBJ2-2; perhaps TRBD2 as D (6 bases). Trimming shortened V by 6 bases and J by 14 bases, and 16 bases separated the two germline ends. Looked up from germline, CDR1 is MNHEY and CDR2 is SVGAGI. This CDR3 is 12 amino acids long. The CDR3 loop reads CASSIRDSVLFF. In DNA form, the CDR3 reads TGTGCCAGCAGCATCCGGGACTCCGTCCTGTTTTTT.

V and J are TRBV29-1 and TRBJ2-2; 10 positions match TRBD2. V lost 6 bases and J lost 0; bases outside the gene matches: 4. Per germline, CDR1 SQVTM and CDR2 ANQGSEA. CDR3 length equals 15 residues. The CDR3 region is CSVRTSGANTGELFF. The CDR3 DNA reads TGCAGCGTCAGAACTAGCGGGGCGAACACCGGGGAGCTGTTTTTT.

This clonotype turned up a few times. The J gene is TRBJ2-1, the V gene TRBV24-1; D uncertain. Trimming pared 3 bases from V and 8 bases from J, leaving 16 bases between. The CDR3 extends over 15 amino acids. Germline loops: CDR1 KGHDR, CDR2 SFDVKD. CDR3: CATSDRNFDGDEQFF. CDR3 nucleotides: TGTGCCACCAGTGATCGGAATTTCGACGGAGATGAGCAGTTCTTC.

This clonotype has just a few counts. The chain joins TRBV7-2 to TRBJ1-6, with TRBD1 as a possible D gene (5 bases). CDR3 size: 15 residues. V shed 2 bases and J shed 9 bases, with 14 bases lying between them. Looked up from germline, CDR1 is SGHTA and CDR2 is FQGNSA. CDR3 bases: TGTGCCAGCAGCTTATCGGGGGGGGTAATTTCACCCCTCCACTTT. It specifies CASSLSGGVISPLHF.

This chain connects TRBV7-9 to TRBJ1-2; 7 bases agree with TRBD1. Per the germline V gene, CDR1 is SEHNR and CDR2 is FQNEAQ (reference sequence). The CDR3 totals 15 residues. Trimming took 4 bases from V and 5 from J; bases not matched to a gene: 10. The DNA for the CDR3 is TGTGCCAGCAGCTCGTCAGACAGGGTCGTTTATGGCTACACCTTC. The encoded protein is CASSSSDRVVYGYTF.

Turning to this clonotype: At one of its ends the junction is not consistent with the germline gene, which may arise from a read error. This chain connects TRBV7-9 to TRBJ2-1; no definite D call. This CDR3 is built from 14 residues. Germline V gene sequence: CDR1 SEHNR, CDR2 FQNEAQ (reference sequence). The CDR3 spells CASSFLFSSNEQSF. CDR3 DNA: TGTGCCAGCAGCTTCCTCTTTAGTTCCAATGAGCAGTCCTTC. The whole variable domain, remainder taken from reference TRBV7-9 and TRBJ2-1, is DTGVSQNPRHKITKRGQNVTFRCDPISEHNRLYWYRQTLGQGPEFLTYFQNEAQLEKSRLLSDRFSAERPKGSFSTLEIQRTEQGDSAMYLCASSFLFSSNEQSFGPGTRLTVL.

This clonotype was detected a few times. The CDR3 spells CASSHGQGSPAGELFF. In nucleotides, the CDR3 is TGTGCCAGCAGCCACGGTCAGGGAAGTCCGGCAGGGGAGCTGTTTTTT. This rearrangement joins TRBV7-6 to TRBJ2-2; D is possibly TRBD1 (5 bases). The germline V gene encodes CDR1 SGHVS and CDR2 FNYEAQ. The CDR3 is 16 amino acids. V lost 5 bases and J 8 bases, leaving 21 bases between the germline ends.

V and J are TRBV28 and TRBJ2-7; TRBD1 is a possible D gene (5 bases). This CDR3 contains 14 residues. Trimming took 3 bases from V and 2 from J, leaving 11 bases between them. Germline V gene sequence: CDR1 MDHEN, CDR2 SYDVKM. CDR3 DNA: TGTGCCAGCAGTTTGGACACGCGGACCTACGAGCAGTACGTC. It is translated as CASSLDTRTYEQYV.

A note on this clonotype: Since a much larger clone is just one base distant, this may be a read error. The chain joins TRBV29-1 to TRBJ1-1; D is possibly TRBD1 (5 bases). Between the trimmed V and J ends, which lost 4 bases and 1 base, there was a span of 19 bases. In germline, CDR1 is SQVTM, CDR2 ANQGSEA. The CDR3 is 16 amino acids. This chain's CDR3 is CSVVVQARYRNTEAFF. CDR3 nucleotides: TGCAGCGTTGTAGTACAGGCCCGTTATAGGAACACTGAAGCTTTCTTT.

This clonotype was picked up many times. The chain uses TRBV20-1 and TRBJ1-2, with D possibly matching TRBD1 (6 bases). The CDR3 contains 12 residues. Trimming cost V 6 bases and J 4 bases, with 12 bases left between them. CDR1 and CDR2 from the germline V gene are DFQATT and SNEGSKA (reference sequence). CDR3 loop: CSARWGLYGYTF. The CDR3 region has the DNA TGCAGTGCCCGGTGGGGGCTCTATGGCTACACCTTC.

In its sample, this clonotype was seen a few times. CDR3 bases: TGTGCCACCCAAAGGGAGACCCAGTACTTC. It codes for CATQRETQYF. The rearrangement links TRBV7-9 to TRBJ2-5; no firm D call. Germline CDR1 and CDR2: SEHNR and FQNEAQ (reference sequence). The CDR3 totals 10 residues. V dropped 10 bases and J dropped 5 bases, with 8 bases sitting between them.

There are many counts of this clonotype. This chain uses TRBV30 with TRBJ1-4; D uncertain. Trimming pared 0 bases from V and 2 bases from J, leaving 7 bases between. The CDR3 contains 14 residues. Germline V gene lookup returns CDR1 GTSNPN and CDR2 SVGIG (reference sequence). The CDR3 nucleotides read TGTGCCTGGAGTGTATTCGTCACTAATGAAAAACTGTTTTTT. Its translation: CAWSVFVTNEKLFF.

J is TRBJ2-2 and V is TRBV6-5, with D perhaps TRBD1 or TRBD2 (5 bases each). V gave up 5 bases and J gave up 2 bases, with 18 bases separating them. Germline V gene lookup returns CDR1 MNHEY and CDR2 SVGAGI. This CDR3 comprises 17 residues. The CDR3 spells CASSHRDAGANTGELFF. The CDR3 coding sequence is TGTGCCAGCAGTCACCGGGACGCTGGGGCTAACACCGGGGAGCTGTTTTTT.

The chain carries TRBV7-2 and TRBJ2-3; TRBD2 is a possible D gene (6 bases). The CDR3 sequence is 16 residues long. The germline gives CDR1 SGHTA, CDR2 FQGNSA. V was shortened by 5 bases and J by 0 bases, with 15 bases between the two germline ends. The DNA of the CDR3 is TGTGCCAGCAGCGATCAGGCGGGGCTTAGCACAGATACGCAGTATTTT. Its protein is CASSDQAGLSTDTQYF. The full variable domain, rest sourced from reference TRBV7-2 and TRBJ2-3, is GAGVSQSPSNKVTEKGKDVELRCDPISGHTALYWYRQSLGQGLEFLIYFQGNSAPDKSGLPSDRFSAERTGGSVSTLTIQRTQQEDSAVYLCASSDQAGLSTDTQYFGPGTRLTVL.

This clonotype occurred once. The genes are TRBV29-1 and TRBJ1-5; D perhaps matches TRBD1 (5 bases). This CDR3 spans 13 amino acids. Trimming pared 6 bases from V and 4 bases from J, leaving 13 bases between. CDR1 and CDR2 (germline): SQVTM, ANQGSEA. This chain's CDR3 is CSVSGDPNQPQHF. In nucleotides, the CDR3 is TGCAGCGTGTCGGGGGACCCTAATCAGCCCCAGCATTTT. Complete variable domain (other parts from reference TRBV29-1 and TRBJ1-5): SAVISQKPSRDICQRGTSLTIQCQVDSQVTMMFWYRQQPGQSLTLIATANQGSEATYESGFVIDKFPISRPNLTFSTLTVSNMSPEDSSIYLCSVSGDPNQPQHFGDGTRLSIL.

This clonotype appeared many times. The chain uses TRBV12-5 and TRBJ1-5; D gene uncertain. The V end lost 3 bases, the J end lost 1 base, and 13 bases lay between the germline ends. Per germline, CDR1 LGHNT and CDR2 FRNRAP. The CDR3 sequence is 16 residues long. The CDR3 here is CASGLSVAKSNQPQHF. DNA for the CDR3: TGTGCTAGTGGTTTATCAGTGGCAAAGAGCAATCAGCCCCAGCATTTT.

This clonotype was recorded many times. The chain employs TRBV20-1 and TRBJ2-7; the D gene could be TRBD1 or TRBD2 (6 bases each). Trimming pared 3 bases from V and 2 bases from J, leaving 14 bases between. CDR1 is DFQATT, CDR2 SNEGSKA, per germline (reference sequence). The CDR3 spans 14 residues. The CDR3 nucleotides are TGCAGTGCTAGTGAGGAGGGGGTTACCTACGAGCAGTACTTC. It specifies CSASEEGVTYEQYF.

This clonotype came up many times. The rearrangement links TRBV12-3 or TRBV12-4 to TRBJ1-1; maybe TRBD1 (6 bases). This CDR3 is built from 14 residues. Trimming shortened V by 5 bases and J by 4 bases, and 14 bases separated the two germline ends. The CDR3 DNA is TGTGCCAGCAGTCCCGCGGGGGCCGGCACTGAAGCTTTCTTT. Translation gives CASSPAGAGTEAFF.

This clonotype has at least ten counts. V and J are TRBV20-1 and TRBJ2-1, with D tentatively TRBD1 (6 bases). Germline V lookup: CDR1 DFQATT, CDR2 SNEGSKA (reference sequence). This CDR3 has 16 amino acids. The V gene lost 0 bases and the J gene lost 3 bases, with 15 bases spanning the gap. CDR3 in amino acids: CSAREMRTVNYNEQFF. CDR3 DNA: TGCAGTGCTAGAGAAATGCGGACAGTGAACTACAATGAGCAGTTCTTC.

This clonotype was observed many times. The chain employs TRBV28 and TRBJ2-7; D remains unclear. V was trimmed by 6 bases and J by 2 bases, leaving 11 bases between them. CDR1 is MDHEN and CDR2 is SYDVKM in the germline V gene. CDR3 length equals 13 residues. This chain's CDR3 is CASRPGGAYEQYV. In DNA, the CDR3 is TGTGCCAGCAGACCCGGTGGGGCCTACGAGCAGTACGTC.

At least ten counts were recorded for this clonotype. The chain combines TRBV6-2 or TRBV6-3 with TRBJ1-5; TRBD1 matches at 7 bases. CDR3 length: 15 residues. Per germline, CDR1 MNHEY and CDR2 SVGEGT. Trimming cost V 6 bases and J 2 bases; bases outside gene matches: 7. The CDR3 nucleotides are TGTGCCAGCAGCCAGGGGGGAGGGGGCAATCAGCCCCAGCATTTT. As protein: CASSQGGGGNQPQHF.

Written as DNA, the CDR3 is TGCAGCGTTCGACAGGGGAATTTAGTCCAAGAGACCCAGTACTTC. It translates to CSVRQGNLVQETQYF. The chain employs TRBV29-1 and TRBJ2-5, with TRBD1 identical over 8 bases. The CDR3 runs 15 residues. Looked up from germline, CDR1 is SQVTM and CDR2 is ANQGSEA. J gave up 1 base and V 5 bases, and 9 bases lay outside the gene matches. Supplemented by reference TRBV29-1 and TRBJ2-5, the full variable domain reads SAVISQKPSRDICQRGTSLTIQCQVDSQVTMMFWYRQQPGQSLTLIATANQGSEATYESGFVIDKFPISRPNLTFSTLTVSNMSPEDSSIYLCSVRQGNLVQETQYFGPGTRLLVL.

The chain employs TRBV11-3 and TRBJ2-1, with 7 bases aligning to TRBD1. The CDR3 is 14 residues long. Per germline, CDR1 SGHNT and CDR2 YENEEA. V lost 3 bases, J lost 12 bases, and 11 bases stayed unmatched. This CDR3 is CASSLGQPGVGQFF. CDR3 nucleotides: TGTGCCAGCAGCTTGGGACAGCCCGGCGTGGGGCAGTTCTTC.

The sample holds a few counts of this clonotype. V and J are TRBV5-1 and TRBJ1-6, with D unclear. The V end was cut by 0 bases, the J end by 0 bases, with 7 bases between. CDR3 length equals 16 residues. From germline, CDR1 is SGHRS and CDR2 YFSETQ. The CDR3 protein is CASSLDPVSYNSPLHF. CDR3 DNA sequence: TGCGCCAGCAGCTTGGACCCCGTCTCCTATAATTCACCCCTCCACTTT.